This T cell receptor (beta chain) was found in a study of T cell clonotyping in hematopoietic cell transplantation (dated by TCRdb to the early 2020s). Background on the whole study: Pretransplant recipient samples were obtained after cytoreduction. The study collected 110 to 150 blood samples from approximately 40 consecutive transplant recipients and their related donors. Recruitment of patients ran from 2015 to early 2017, and follow-up continued until late 2020 or until death. Overall study outcomes, separate from this receptor: The sample size was limited, and CD4 and CD8 repertoire contributions could not be separated because cells were not sorted. After transplant, TCR diversity in recipients dropped, and pathologically expanded clonotypes increased progressively from day 30 to day 180. Recipient repertoires showed only a small fraction of overlap with donor repertoires, and over 97% appeared de novo at the given depth. Broader posttransplant TCR repertoire diversity was predicted by donor and pretransplant recipient Inverse Simpson Index values.

The immunoSEQ assay, a bias-controlled multiplex PCR with V- and J-specific primers, was used to amplify TCR beta CDR3 regions from genomic DNA. A proprietary barcode and Illumina adapter sequences were added to the CDR3 amplicons in a second PCR step. An Illumina MiSeq instrument was used to sequence the CDR3 libraries. From the authors' description of their analysis: immunoSEQ Analyzer 3.0 was used for export and quality control, with R Bioconductor and Immunarch used for downstream analyses. Only productive rearrangements in the normalized downsampled data set went into calculating the repertoire metrics. Clonotypes larger than 5 templates in the normalized cohort were defined as pathologically expanded. The Inverse Simpson Index served as the measure of repertoire diversity. CMV-specificity analyses were carried out on the non-normalized data set to capture all clonotypes. Drawn from immuneACCESS, this table holds only the in-frame rearrangements with V and J called that TCRdb kept. Clones are partly lost; checked studies trace under half to an unresolved V gene and leave the rest unexplained. V and J calls and clone size are those listed in that table; D and trimming were worked out from the DNA. This sample holds roughly 30,000 clones; approximately 81% were observed only once. Over 1.5% of the sample is held by the ten biggest clonotypes.

Reading the label with the study, this specimen's time point is: recipient sample about 28 days before transplant, after cytoreduction. Recipient blood was collected about 28 days before transplant and at days 30, 100 and 180 after transplant. Nuclei Lysis Solution was used to extract genomic DNA from fresh or cryopreserved unfractionated peripheral blood mononuclear cells. V is clipped by 5 bases and J by 1 base, and the sequence between their germline boundaries is 10 bases long. Via the germline V gene (reference sequence), CDR1 is MNHNY and CDR2 SVGAGI. Including the terminal cysteine and phenylalanine, the CDR3 comprises 14 residues. The CDR3 DNA has 42 bases and is translated from base 1. As for this clone: This receptor's antigen is unknown. Base qualities were left out, and no much larger clone turns up one base away.

The sequencing used peripheral blood mononuclear cells, collected before stem cell transplant. The clonotype comes from a man in his forties with acute myeloid leukemia. Some clones in this sample may be carry-over from other donors' samples. The V and J segments used are TRBV6-6 and TRBJ2-3; a tentative D call is TRBD2 (5 bases match). The DNA is TGTGCCAGCAGTCCCCCGCGGGGCACAGATACGCAGTATTTT. Its protein product is CASSPPRGTDTQYF.